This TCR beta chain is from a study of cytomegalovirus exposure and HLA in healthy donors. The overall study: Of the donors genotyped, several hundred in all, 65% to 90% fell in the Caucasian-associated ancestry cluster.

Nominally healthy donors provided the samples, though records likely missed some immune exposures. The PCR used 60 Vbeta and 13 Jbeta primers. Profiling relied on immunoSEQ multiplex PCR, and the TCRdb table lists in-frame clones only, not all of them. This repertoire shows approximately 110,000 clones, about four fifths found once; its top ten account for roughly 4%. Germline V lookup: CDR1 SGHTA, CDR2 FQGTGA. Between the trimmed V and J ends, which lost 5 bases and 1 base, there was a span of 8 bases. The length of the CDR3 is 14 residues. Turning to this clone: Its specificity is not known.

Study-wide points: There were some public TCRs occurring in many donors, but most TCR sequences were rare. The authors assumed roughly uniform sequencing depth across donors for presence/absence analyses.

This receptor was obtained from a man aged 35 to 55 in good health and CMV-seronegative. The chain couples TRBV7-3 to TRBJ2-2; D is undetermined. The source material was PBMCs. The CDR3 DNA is TGTGCCAGCAGCCGACAACAGAACACCGGGGAGCTGTTTTTT. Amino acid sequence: CASSRQQNTGELFF. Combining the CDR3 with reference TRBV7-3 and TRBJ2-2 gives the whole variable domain GAGVSQTPSNKVTEKGKYVELRCDPISGHTALYWYRQSLGQGPEFLIYFQGTGAADDSGLPNDRFFAVRPEGSVSTLKIQRTERGDSAVYLCASSRQQNTGELFFGEGSRLTVL.